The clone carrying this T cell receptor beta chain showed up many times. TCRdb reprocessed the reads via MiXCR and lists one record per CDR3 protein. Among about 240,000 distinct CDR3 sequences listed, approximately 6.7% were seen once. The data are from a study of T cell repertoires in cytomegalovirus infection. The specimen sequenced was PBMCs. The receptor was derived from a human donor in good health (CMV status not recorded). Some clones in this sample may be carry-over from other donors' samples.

The CDR3 sequence: CASSQHYGYTF. The CDR3 DNA follows: TGTGCCAGCAGTCAGCACTATGGCTACACCTTC. V gene TRBV5-6 combines with J gene TRBJ1-2; unclear D gene. This CDR3 comprises 11 residues. The germline CDR1 and CDR2 sequences are SGHDT and YYEEEE. V lost 5 bases and J lost 3, with 5 bases in between.